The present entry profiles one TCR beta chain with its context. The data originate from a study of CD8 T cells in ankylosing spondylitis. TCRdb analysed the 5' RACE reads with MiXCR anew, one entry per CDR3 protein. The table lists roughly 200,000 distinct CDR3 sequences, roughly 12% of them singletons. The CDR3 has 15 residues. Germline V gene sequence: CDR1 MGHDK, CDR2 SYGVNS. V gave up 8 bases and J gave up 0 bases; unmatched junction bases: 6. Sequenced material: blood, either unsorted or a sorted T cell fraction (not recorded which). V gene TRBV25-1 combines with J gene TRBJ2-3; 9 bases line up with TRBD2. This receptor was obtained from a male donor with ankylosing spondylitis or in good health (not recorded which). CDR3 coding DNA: TGTGCCAGCTCACCTAGCGGGGTTAGCACAGATACGCAGTATTTT. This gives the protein CASSPSGVSTDTQYF.